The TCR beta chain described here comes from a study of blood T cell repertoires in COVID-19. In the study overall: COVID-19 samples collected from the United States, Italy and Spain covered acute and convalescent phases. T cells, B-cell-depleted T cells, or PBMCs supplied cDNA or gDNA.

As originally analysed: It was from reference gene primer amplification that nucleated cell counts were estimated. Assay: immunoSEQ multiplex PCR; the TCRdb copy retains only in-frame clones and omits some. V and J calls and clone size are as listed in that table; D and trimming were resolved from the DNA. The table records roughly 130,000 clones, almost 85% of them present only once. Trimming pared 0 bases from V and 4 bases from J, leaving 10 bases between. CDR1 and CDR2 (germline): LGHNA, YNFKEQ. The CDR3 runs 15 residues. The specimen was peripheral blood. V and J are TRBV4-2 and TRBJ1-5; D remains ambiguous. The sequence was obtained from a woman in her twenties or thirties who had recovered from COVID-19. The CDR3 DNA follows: TGTGCCAGCAGCCAAGATTGGGCAGAAAATCAGCCCCAGCATTTT. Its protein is CASSQDWAENQPQHF.